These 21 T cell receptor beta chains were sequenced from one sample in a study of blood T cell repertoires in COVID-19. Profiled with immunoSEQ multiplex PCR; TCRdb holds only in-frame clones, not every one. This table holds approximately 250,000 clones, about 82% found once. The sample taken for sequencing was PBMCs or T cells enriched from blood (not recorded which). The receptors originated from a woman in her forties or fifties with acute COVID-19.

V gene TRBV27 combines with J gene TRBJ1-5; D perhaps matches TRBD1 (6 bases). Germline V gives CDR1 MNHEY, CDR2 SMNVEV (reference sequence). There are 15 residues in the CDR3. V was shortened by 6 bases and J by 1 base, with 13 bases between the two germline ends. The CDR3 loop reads CASSSGAISNQPQHF. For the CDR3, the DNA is TGTGCCAGCAGCTCAGGGGCTATAAGCAATCAGCCCCAGCATTTT.

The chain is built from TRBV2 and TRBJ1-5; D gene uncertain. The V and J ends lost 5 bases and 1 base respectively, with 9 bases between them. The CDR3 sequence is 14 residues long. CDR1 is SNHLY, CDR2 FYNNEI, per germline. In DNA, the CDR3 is TGTGCCAGCAGTCTCGGAGAAAGCAATCAGCCCCAGCATTTT. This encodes CASSLGESNQPQHF.

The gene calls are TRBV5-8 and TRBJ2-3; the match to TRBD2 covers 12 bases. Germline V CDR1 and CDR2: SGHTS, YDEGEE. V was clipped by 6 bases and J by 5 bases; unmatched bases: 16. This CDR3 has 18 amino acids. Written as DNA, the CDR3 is TGTGCCAGCATGTCGTGGCTAGCGGGGGGGCAGAAGGAAGATACGCAGTATTTT. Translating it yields CASMSWLAGGQKEDTQYF.

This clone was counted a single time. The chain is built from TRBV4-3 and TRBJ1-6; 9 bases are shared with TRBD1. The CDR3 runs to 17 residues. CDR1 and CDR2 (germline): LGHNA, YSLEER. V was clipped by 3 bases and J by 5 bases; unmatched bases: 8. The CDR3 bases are TGCGCCAGCAGCCATTCCAGGACAGGGGTAAATAATTCACCCCTCCACTTT. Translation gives CASSHSRTGVNNSPLHF.

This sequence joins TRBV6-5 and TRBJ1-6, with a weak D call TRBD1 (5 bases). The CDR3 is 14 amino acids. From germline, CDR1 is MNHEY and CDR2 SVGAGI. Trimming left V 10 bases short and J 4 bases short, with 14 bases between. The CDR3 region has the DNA TGTGCCACGGGGGAGATCTTTTATAATTCACCCCTCCACTTT. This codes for CATGEIFYNSPLHF.

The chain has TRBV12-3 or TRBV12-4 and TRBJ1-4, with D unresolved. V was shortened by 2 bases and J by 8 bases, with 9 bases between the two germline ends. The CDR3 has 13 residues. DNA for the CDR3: TGTGCCAGCAGTTTAAATTTAGAAGAAAAACTGTTTTTT. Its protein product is CASSLNLEEKLFF.

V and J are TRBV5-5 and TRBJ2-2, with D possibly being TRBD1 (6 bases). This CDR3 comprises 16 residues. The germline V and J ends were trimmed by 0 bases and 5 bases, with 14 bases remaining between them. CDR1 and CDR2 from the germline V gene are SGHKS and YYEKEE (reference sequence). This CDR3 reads CASSLGWGLRTGELFF. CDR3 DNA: TGTGCCAGCAGCTTGGGCTGGGGGCTTAGGACCGGGGAGCTGTTTTTT.

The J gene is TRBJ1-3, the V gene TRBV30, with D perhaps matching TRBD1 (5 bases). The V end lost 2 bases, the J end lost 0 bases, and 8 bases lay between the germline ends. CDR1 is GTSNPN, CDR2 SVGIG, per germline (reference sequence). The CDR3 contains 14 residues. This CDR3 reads CAWSPQGSGNTIYF. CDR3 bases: TGTGCCTGGAGTCCCCAGGGCTCTGGAAACACCATATATTTT.

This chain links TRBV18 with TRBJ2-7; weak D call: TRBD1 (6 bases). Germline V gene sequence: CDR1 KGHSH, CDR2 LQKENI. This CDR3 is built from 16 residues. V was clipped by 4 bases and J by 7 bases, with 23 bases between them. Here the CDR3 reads CASSRAQGQISREQYF. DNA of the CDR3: TGTGCCAGCTCACGTGCCCAGGGGCAGATATCTAGAGAGCAGTACTTC.

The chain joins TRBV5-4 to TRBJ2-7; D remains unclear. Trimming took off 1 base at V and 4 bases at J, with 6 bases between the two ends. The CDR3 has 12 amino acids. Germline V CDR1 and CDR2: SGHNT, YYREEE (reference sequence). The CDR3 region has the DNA TGTGCCAGCAGCTTGCAGTCTTACGAGCAGTACTTC. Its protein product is CASSLQSYEQYF. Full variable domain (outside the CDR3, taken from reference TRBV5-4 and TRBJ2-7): ETGVTQSPTHLIKTRGQQVTLRCSSQSGHNTVSWYQQALGQGPQFIFQYYREEENGRGNFPPRFSGLQFPNYSSELNVNALELDDSALYLCASSLQSYEQYFGPGTRLTVT.

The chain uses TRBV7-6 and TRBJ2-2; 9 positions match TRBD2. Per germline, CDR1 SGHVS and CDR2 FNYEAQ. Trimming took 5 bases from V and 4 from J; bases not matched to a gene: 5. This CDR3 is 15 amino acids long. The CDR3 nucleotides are TGTGCCAGCAGCCGAGCGGGGGGTGGCACCGGGGAGCTGTTTTTT. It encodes CASSRAGGGTGELFF.

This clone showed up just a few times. The CDR3 loop reads CASSLERAGNTIYF. CDR3 nucleotide sequence: TGTGCCAGCAGCTTGGAACGGGCTGGAAACACCATATATTTT. The V and J genes are TRBV5-4 and TRBJ1-3; D is undetermined. This CDR3 has 14 amino acids. The V gene's germline CDR1 is SGHNT and CDR2 YYREEE (reference sequence). V lost 0 bases and J 2 bases, leaving 6 bases between the germline ends.

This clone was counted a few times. The CDR3 loop is CASSLPGRTRGYTF. CDR3 nucleotide sequence: TGTGCCAGCAGCTTACCGGGAAGGACGCGGGGCTACACCTTC. The rearrangement links TRBV7-2 to TRBJ1-2; no clear D. Germline V lookup: CDR1 SGHTA, CDR2 FQGNSA. The V gene lost 2 bases and the J gene lost 8 bases, with 15 bases spanning the gap. The CDR3 contains 14 residues.

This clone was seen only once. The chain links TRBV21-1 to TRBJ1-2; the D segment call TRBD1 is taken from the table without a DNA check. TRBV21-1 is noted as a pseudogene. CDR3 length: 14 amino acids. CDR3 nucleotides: TGTGCCAGCAGCAGCCGGGACACCCGGCGGGGCTACACCTTC. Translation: CASSSRDTRRGYTF.

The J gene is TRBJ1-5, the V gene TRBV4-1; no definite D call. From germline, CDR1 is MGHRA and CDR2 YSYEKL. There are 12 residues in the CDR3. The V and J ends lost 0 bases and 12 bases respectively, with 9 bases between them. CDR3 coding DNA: TGCGCCAGCAGCCAAGACAACAGAGTCCAGCATTTT. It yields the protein CASSQDNRVQHF.

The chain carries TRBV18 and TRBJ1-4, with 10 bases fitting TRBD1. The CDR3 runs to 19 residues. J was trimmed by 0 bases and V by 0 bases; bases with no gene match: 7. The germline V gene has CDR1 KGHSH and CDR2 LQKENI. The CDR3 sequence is CASSPPKGQGDATNEKLFF. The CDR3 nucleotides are TGTGCCAGCTCACCACCCAAAGGACAGGGGGATGCAACTAATGAAAAACTGTTTTTT.

As DNA, the CDR3 is TGTGCCAGCAGCCAAGAGTTGGGCGGGTTGTACAATGAGCAGTTCTTC. Encoded protein: CASSQELGGLYNEQFF. The chain couples TRBV3-1 (or the pseudogene TRBV3-2) to TRBJ2-1; a possible D gene is TRBD2 (5 bases). Trimming stripped 0 bases from V and 4 bases from J, with 13 bases between. This CDR3 comprises 16 residues. Germline V gene sequence: CDR1 LGHDT, CDR2 YNNKEL (reference sequence).

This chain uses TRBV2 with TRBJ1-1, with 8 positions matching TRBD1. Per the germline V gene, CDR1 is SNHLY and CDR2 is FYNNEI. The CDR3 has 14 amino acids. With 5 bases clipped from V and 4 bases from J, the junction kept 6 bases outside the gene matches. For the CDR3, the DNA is TGTGCCAGCAGTTCGAGGACAGGGACCACTGAAGCTTTCTTT. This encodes CASSSRTGTTEAFF.

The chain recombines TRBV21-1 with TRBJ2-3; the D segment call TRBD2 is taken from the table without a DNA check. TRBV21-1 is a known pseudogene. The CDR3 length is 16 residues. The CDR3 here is CASSKVVGGLADTQYF. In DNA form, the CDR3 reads TGTGCCAGCAGCAAAGTAGTTGGGGGGTTGGCAGATACGCAGTATTTT.

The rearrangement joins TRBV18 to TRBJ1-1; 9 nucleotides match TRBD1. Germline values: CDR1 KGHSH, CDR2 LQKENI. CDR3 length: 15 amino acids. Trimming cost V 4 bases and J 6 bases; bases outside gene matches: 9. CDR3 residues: CASSRDRAGVAEAFF. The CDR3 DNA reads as TGTGCCAGCTCACGGGACAGGGCTGGAGTCGCTGAAGCTTTCTTT.

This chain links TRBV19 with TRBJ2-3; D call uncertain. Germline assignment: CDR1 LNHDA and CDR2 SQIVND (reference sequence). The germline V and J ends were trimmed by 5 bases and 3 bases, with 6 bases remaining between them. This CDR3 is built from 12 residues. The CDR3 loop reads CASSHRTDTQYF. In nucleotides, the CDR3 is TGTGCCAGTAGTCACCGGACAGATACGCAGTATTTT.